This T cell receptor (beta chain) comes out of a study of T cell repertoires in cytomegalovirus infection. The wider study: In the study, CMV epitopes included recently identified HLA-C-restricted and well-studied HLA-B-restricted ones. Matching HLA type, along with CMV infection, was indicated by public TCR beta signatures. Regarding the study as a whole: HLA-C-restricted, CMV-specific TCR beta clonotypes were dominant ex vivo. Summed frequency of shared TCR beta families picked out CMV carriers who also had the relevant HLA.

This clonotype turned up a few times. What it binds is not known. TCRdb itself ran the reads through MiXCR, one entry per CDR3 protein. Found here are some 920,000 distinct CDR3 sequences, 30% to 40% of them singletons; the top ten hold about 14%. CDR3 length: 17 residues. V was shortened by 0 bases and J by 0 bases, with 13 bases between the two germline ends. CDR1 SGHKS and CDR2 YYEKEE come from the germline V gene (reference sequence). The sequenced sample was cultured CD8+ T cells from PBMCs, obtained from culture after CMV antigen stimulation. The chain carries TRBV5-5 and TRBJ1-5; D perhaps matches TRBD1 (5 bases). This sequence was found in a human donor in good health (CMV status not recorded). Some clones in this sample may be carry-over from other donors' samples. The CDR3 DNA reads as TGTGCCAGCAGCTTGGGTGACAGATCCTATAGCAATCAGCCCCAGCATTTT. This gives the protein CASSLGDRSYSNQPQHF.